These 32 T cell receptor beta chains were all obtained from the same sample, sequenced in a study of Ad26.COV2.S vaccination and SARS-CoV-2 variants. Treatment defined: around 19 received Ad26.COV2.S at low or high dose, single or two shots; about 5 received placebo; per-sample allocation not given. Material that was analyzed had been drawn on day 63 after the first vaccine or placebo injection. Sequenced by immunoSEQ multiplex PCR; TCRdb stores in-frame clones only, minus some. The table has roughly 380,000 clones, roughly 87% seen once; the top ten hold roughly 3.1%. The specimen was peripheral blood, collected in a trial of Ad26.COV2.S vaccine versus placebo. The receptors derive from a person between 18 and 60 years old who received the Ad26.COV2.S COVID-19 vaccine or a placebo.

The chain combines TRBV9 with TRBJ1-3, with 7 nucleotides matching TRBD1. V shed 4 bases and J 0 bases; nucleotides not matched to a gene: 10. Looked up from germline, CDR1 is SGDLS and CDR2 is YYNGEE. The CDR3 loop spans 17 amino acids. The CDR3 nucleotides read TGTGCCAGCAGCCCCCGGACAGGCCTTCCCTCTGGAAACACCATATATTTT. As protein: CASSPRTGLPSGNTIYF.

V is TRBV12-3 or TRBV12-4 and J is TRBJ2-2; D is uncertain. Trimming removed 7 bases at V and 6 bases at J, with 9 bases between. CDR3 size: 12 residues. The CDR3 bases are TGTGCCAGCAACCCTTCCTCCGGGGAGCTGTTTTTT. Residues: CASNPSSGELFF.

The J gene is TRBJ2-7, the V gene TRBV7-2; maybe TRBD1 (5 bases). Germline loops: CDR1 SGHTA, CDR2 FQGNSA. The CDR3 is made up of 13 amino acids. V was shortened by 4 bases and J by 2 bases, with 9 bases between the two germline ends. CDR3 sequence reads: CASSSQGTYEQYF. DNA for the CDR3: TGTGCCAGCAGCTCGCAGGGAACCTACGAGCAGTACTTC.

In this sample, this clone turned up once. The chain joins TRBV7-2 to TRBJ2-1; D remains ambiguous. The germline gives CDR1 SGHTA, CDR2 FQGNSA. V dropped 1 base and J dropped 0 bases, with 7 bases sitting between them. The CDR3 has 15 residues. CDR3: CASSLGESSYNEQFF. In nucleotides, the CDR3 is TGTGCCAGCAGCTTAGGTGAGAGCTCCTACAATGAGCAGTTCTTC. The complete variable domain, with remaining parts taken from reference TRBV7-2 and TRBJ2-1, reads GAGVSQSPSNKVTEKGKDVELRCDPISGHTALYWYRQSLGQGLEFLIYFQGNSAPDKSGLPSDRFSAERTGGSVSTLTIQRTQQEDSAVYLCASSLGESSYNEQFFGPGTRLTVL.

J is TRBJ1-1 and V is TRBV5-5; D call uncertain. This CDR3 is 17 amino acids long. Germline loops: CDR1 SGHKS, CDR2 YYEKEE (reference sequence). V lost 4 bases and J lost 1, with 20 bases in between. The DNA for the CDR3 is TGTGCCAGCAGCGGGGTCCCTCCACCCTTTCGGAACACTGAAGCTTTCTTT. Translating gives CASSGVPPPFRNTEAFF.

CDR3: CASSLAAGGNEQFF. CDR3 sequence (DNA): TGTGCCAGCAGCTTAGCAGCGGGGGGCAATGAGCAGTTCTTC. The rearrangement joins TRBV7-2 to TRBJ2-1; the match to TRBD2 covers 9 bases. From germline, CDR1 is SGHTA and CDR2 FQGNSA. After removal of 0 bases from V and 6 bases from J, the junction contained 0 bases not matched to a gene. The CDR3 is 14 residues long.

The J gene is TRBJ2-5, the V gene TRBV4-2, with 8 positions matching TRBD2. V lost 4 bases and J lost 3; bases outside the gene matches: 10. CDR1 is LGHNA and CDR2 is YNFKEQ in the germline V gene. This CDR3 comprises 16 residues. CDR3 loop: CASSPLIAGWEETQYF. CDR3 DNA sequence: TGTGCCAGCAGCCCTCTTATAGCGGGGTGGGAAGAGACCCAGTACTTC.

The CDR3 protein is CASSLGEGANTGELFF. CDR3 DNA sequence: TGTGCCAGCAGCTTAGGGGAGGGCGCGAACACCGGGGAGCTGTTTTTT. The chain employs TRBV7-9 and TRBJ2-2; 7 nucleotides agree with TRBD2. Per germline, CDR1 SEHNR and CDR2 FQNEAQ (reference sequence). There are 16 residues in the CDR3. After removal of 1 base from V and 0 bases from J, the junction contained 2 bases not matched to a gene. Combining the CDR3 with reference TRBV7-9 and TRBJ2-2 gives the whole variable domain DTGVSQNPRHKITKRGQNVTFRCDPISEHNRLYWYRQTLGQGPEFLTYFQNEAQLEKSRLLSDRFSAERPKGSFSTLEIQRTEQGDSAMYLCASSLGEGANTGELFFGEGSRLTVL.

The rearrangement uses TRBV7-9 and TRBJ1-1; TRBD1 matches at 9 bases. The length of the CDR3 is 13 residues. V was clipped by 5 bases and J by 8 bases; unmatched bases: 6. Germline V gives CDR1 SEHNR, CDR2 FQNEAQ (reference sequence). This chain's CDR3 is CASSHWDREEAFF. The CDR3 DNA is TGTGCCAGCAGCCACTGGGACAGGGAGGAAGCTTTCTTT. Full variable domain (missing parts from reference TRBV7-9 and TRBJ1-1): DTGVSQNPRHKITKRGQNVTFRCDPISEHNRLYWYRQTLGQGPEFLTYFQNEAQLEKSRLLSDRFSAERPKGSFSTLEIQRTEQGDSAMYLCASSHWDREEAFFGQGTRLTVV.

This sequence joins TRBV27 and TRBJ2-3; D gene uncertain. The V end was cut by 0 bases, the J end by 5 bases, with 9 bases between. The CDR3 runs to 14 residues. Germline V gene data show CDR1 as MNHEY and CDR2 as SMNVEV (reference sequence). CDR3 loop: CASSLSPLGDTQYF. CDR3 DNA sequence: TGTGCCAGCAGTTTATCTCCCCTGGGAGATACGCAGTATTTT.

The chain combines TRBV7-9 with TRBJ1-2; D uncertain. Trimming took off 6 bases at V and 2 bases at J, with 10 bases between the two ends. This CDR3 contains 13 residues. Germline values: CDR1 SEHNR, CDR2 FQNEAQ (reference sequence). CDR3 region: CASRDGGNYGYTF. The CDR3, as DNA: TGTGCCAGCAGGGACGGAGGGAACTATGGCTACACCTTC.

The chain combines TRBV12-5 with TRBJ1-1; TRBD1 agrees at 7 bases. The CDR3 extends over 13 amino acids. The germline gives CDR1 LGHNT, CDR2 FRNRAP. With V trimmed by 7 bases and J by 0 bases, 2 bases remained unmatched. CDR3 in DNA: TGTGCTAGTGCGGGACAGATGAACACTGAAGCTTTCTTT. Protein: CASAGQMNTEAFF.

CDR3 residues: CATSDRDGSGEQFF. CDR3 DNA sequence: TGTGCCACCAGTGATCGGGATGGCAGCGGTGAGCAGTTCTTC. This chain joins TRBV24-1 and TRBJ2-1; D is possibly TRBD2 (5 bases). Germline CDR1 KGHDR, CDR2 SFDVKD. Trimming took off 3 bases at V and 9 bases at J, with 14 bases between the two ends. The CDR3 has 14 residues.

This chain links TRBV7-9 with TRBJ2-7; possible D gene TRBD2, 6 bases. The germline CDR1 and CDR2 sequences are SEHNR and FQNEAQ (reference sequence). The CDR3 runs 16 residues. Deletions cut 5 bases from V and 1 base from J, with 18 bases between. The CDR3 coding sequence is TGTGCCAGCAGCCCCCTCGGGAGCCAAGATTCCTACGAGCAGTACTTC. Amino acid sequence: CASSPLGSQDSYEQYF.

The chain is built from TRBV5-4 and TRBJ2-3; 8 nucleotides align to TRBD2. Germline CDR1 SGHNT, CDR2 YYREEE (reference sequence). V lost 0 bases and J lost 0; bases outside the gene matches: 3. The CDR3 totals 16 residues. CDR3 nucleotide sequence: TGTGCCAGCAGCTTGGTTAGCGGGGCTAGCACAGATACGCAGTATTTT. Translated, it gives CASSLVSGASTDTQYF.

J is TRBJ1-2 and V is TRBV9, with 8 bases identical to TRBD1. The CDR3 has 15 amino acids. Germline CDR1 SGDLS, CDR2 YYNGEE. V lost 4 bases and J lost 4; bases outside the gene matches: 9. In nucleotides, the CDR3 is TGTGCCAGCAGCCCGCGACAGGGGCTAGGCTATGGCTACACCTTC. Its translation is CASSPRQGLGYGYTF.

The rearrangement links TRBV12-3 or TRBV12-4 to TRBJ1-2; D is undetermined. This CDR3 spans 13 amino acids. Trimming stripped 3 bases from V and 7 bases from J, with 12 bases between. The CDR3 DNA is TGTGCCAGCAGTTTCGTCCCCAGATCTGGCTACACCTTC. Translated, it gives CASSFVPRSGYTF.

This sequence joins TRBV19 and TRBJ2-3; a possible D gene is TRBD2 (5 bases). Per germline, CDR1 LNHDA and CDR2 SQIVND (reference sequence). The CDR3 loop spans 16 amino acids. The germline V and J ends were trimmed by 3 bases and 0 bases, with 13 bases remaining between them. The CDR3 protein is CASSIEGRPSTDTQYF. The CDR3 nucleotides are TGTGCCAGTAGTATTGAGGGCCGACCCAGCACAGATACGCAGTATTTT.

The gene calls are TRBV29-1 and TRBJ1-2, with 9 bases identical to TRBD1. V gave up 1 base and J gave up 4 bases; unmatched junction bases: 10. Germline lookup yields CDR1 SQVTM and CDR2 ANQGSEA. This CDR3 region has 16 residues. CDR3 sequence reads: CSVEGEAGTGIYGYTF. The CDR3 DNA sequence: TGCAGCGTTGAAGGGGAGGCCGGGACAGGGATCTATGGCTACACCTTC.

This clone was detected only a few times. This chain uses TRBV29-1 with TRBJ2-4; D remains unclear. The V gene lost 0 bases and the J gene lost 7 bases, with 16 bases spanning the gap. Germline V CDR1 and CDR2: SQVTM, ANQGSEA. There are 15 residues in the CDR3. The chain's CDR3 is CSVEDRQASTNIQYF. The DNA for the CDR3 is TGCAGCGTTGAAGATAGGCAGGCCTCGACGAACATTCAGTACTTC.

This clone was counted once. The rearrangement joins TRBV30 to TRBJ1-1; D possibly corresponds to TRBD1 (5 bases). Germline values: CDR1 GTSNPN, CDR2 SVGIG (reference sequence). V was shortened by 2 bases and J by 4 bases, with 11 bases between the two germline ends. The CDR3 totals 13 residues. The chain's CDR3 is CAWSQGQGTEAFF. DNA of the CDR3: TGTGCCTGGAGTCAAGGACAAGGCACTGAAGCTTTCTTT.

The genes are TRBV7-2 and TRBJ2-7; D gene unclear. The CDR3 covers 15 residues. Trimming removed 1 base at V and 5 bases at J, with 15 bases between. The V gene's germline CDR1 is SGHTA and CDR2 FQGNSA. CDR3 bases: TGTGCCAGCAGCTTAGAAGGTCCGATCCTTAACGAGCAGTACTTC. This gives the protein CASSLEGPILNEQYF.

The V and J genes are TRBV7-3 and TRBJ2-1, with D unresolved. The length of the CDR3 is 13 residues. Trimming left V 5 bases short and J 6 bases short, with 11 bases between. Germline loops: CDR1 SGHTA, CDR2 FQGTGA. The CDR3 is CASSVSPSNEQFF. DNA of the CDR3: TGTGCCAGCAGCGTCAGTCCCTCCAATGAGCAGTTCTTC. The entire variable domain, with the rest obtained from reference TRBV7-3 and TRBJ2-1, is as follows: GAGVSQTPSNKVTEKGKYVELRCDPISGHTALYWYRQSLGQGPEFLIYFQGTGAADDSGLPNDRFFAVRPEGSVSTLKIQRTERGDSAVYLCASSVSPSNEQFFGPGTRLTVL.

This sequence joins TRBV12-3 or TRBV12-4 and TRBJ2-1; D unresolved. The CDR3 has 11 amino acids. V was pared by 3 bases and J by 8 bases, with 5 bases between. The CDR3, as DNA: TGTGCCAGCAGTTTGGGTGATGAGCAGTTCTTC. Translated: CASSLGDEQFF.

This chain uses TRBV6-2 or TRBV6-3 with TRBJ2-3, with 9 bases lining up with TRBD1. This CDR3 region has 16 residues. Germline loops: CDR1 MNHEY, CDR2 SVGEGT. J was trimmed by 3 bases and V by 4 bases; bases with no gene match: 8. CDR3 in amino acids: CASSFHRGLGTDTQYF. As DNA, the CDR3 is TGTGCCAGCAGTTTTCACAGGGGGCTGGGGACAGATACGCAGTATTTT.

V and J are TRBV5-4 and TRBJ2-2, with TRBD2 as a possible D gene (6 bases). Trimming stripped 1 base from V and 5 bases from J, with 15 bases between. CDR3 length: 16 residues. Germline CDR1 is SGHNT and CDR2 is YYREEE (reference sequence). The CDR3 DNA follows: TGTGCCAGCAGCTTGAACGGACTACTTCGAACCGGGGAGCTGTTTTTT. This sequence encodes CASSLNGLLRTGELFF.

V usage is TRBV4-1 and J usage is TRBJ1-2; 8 nucleotides align to TRBD1. This CDR3 has 18 amino acids. With V trimmed by 0 bases and J by 0 bases, 9 bases remained unmatched. Germline-derived CDR1 and CDR2 are MGHRA and YSYEKL. The CDR3 loop is CASSQEPGIQGANYGYTF. The CDR3 DNA reads as TGCGCCAGCAGCCAAGAGCCGGGGATACAGGGGGCTAACTATGGCTACACCTTC.

This chain connects TRBV25-1 to TRBJ1-3; D gene ambiguous. CDR1 and CDR2 (germline): MGHDK, SYGVNS. V lost 2 bases to trimming and J lost 0 bases, with 8 bases between them. The CDR3 length is 15 residues. CDR3 DNA: TGTGCCAGCAGTGAAGACGGAAGCTCTGGAAACACCATATATTTT. Translating gives CASSEDGSSGNTIYF.

The chain has TRBV6-2 or TRBV6-3 and TRBJ2-7; 7 nucleotides align to TRBD1. Losses at the gene ends were 5 bases for V and 0 bases for J; bases not matched to a gene: 7. The CDR3 has 15 amino acids. In germline, CDR1 is MNHEY, CDR2 SVGEGT. The CDR3 loop is CASSNPGGGSYEQYF. The DNA of the CDR3 is TGTGCCAGCAGTAACCCAGGGGGTGGCTCCTACGAGCAGTACTTC.

This clone was seen a handful of times. The chain carries TRBV1 and TRBJ1-2. TRBV1 is shown as a pseudogene. CDR3 length: 16 amino acids. The CDR3 spells CTSSQGLLSLPYGYTF. The CDR3 coding sequence is TGCACCAGCAGCCAGGGACTGCTCTCCCTTCCCTATGGCTACACCTTC.

The chain recombines TRBV29-1 with TRBJ2-2; D tentatively fits TRBD1 or TRBD2 (6 bases each). This CDR3 has 13 amino acids. With 7 bases removed from V and 4 bases from J, the gap between germline ends came to 13 bases. In germline, CDR1 is SQVTM, CDR2 ANQGSEA. DNA of the CDR3: TGCAGCGGAGGGGGGTACGGCACCGGGGAGCTGTTTTTT. Translated: CSGGGYGTGELFF.

This CDR3 reads CAWRGYGSSYEQYF. CDR3 DNA: TGTGCCTGGAGGGGATACGGCTCCTCCTACGAGCAGTACTTC. The genes are TRBV30 and TRBJ2-7; D gene ambiguous. V lost 3 bases to trimming and J lost 0 bases, with 12 bases between them. Per the germline V gene, CDR1 is GTSNPN and CDR2 is SVGIG (reference sequence). The CDR3 length is 14 residues.